The entry below gives a single T cell receptor beta chain sequence along with its context. Its antigen is not identified. This sample stems from a study of blood T cells in healthy people across ages. The study, taken as a whole, reports: The diversity estimates, figures obtained from one million T cells, were considered underestimates. Higher diversity, along with more naive CD4+ cells, distinguished long-lived donors from aged donors.

The CDR3 loop spans 15 amino acids. Germline V CDR1 and CDR2: SGHRS, YFSETQ. Trimming left V 4 bases short and J 3 bases short, with 16 bases between. Primed by a sample-barcoded 5' primer and a J-beta primer mix, a second PCR proceeded for about 6 to 12 cycles. Through a template-switch adaptor with 12 random nucleotides, each cDNA molecule received a tag. TCRdb processed the 5' RACE reads anew with MiXCR; each CDR3 protein has one entry. The sample includes 1.4 million to 1.5 million distinct CDR3 sequences, roughly 40% of them seen just once. PBMCs were isolated at a quantity of at least 6 million per sample.

This chain uses TRBV5-1 with TRBJ1-2; weak D call: TRBD1 (6 bases). The sample comprised blood. The receptor was isolated from a woman between 18 and 29 years old in good health. CDR3 amino acids: CASSPVQGLDYGYTF. DNA for the CDR3: TGCGCCAGCAGCCCAGTGCAGGGGCTAGACTATGGCTACACCTTC.